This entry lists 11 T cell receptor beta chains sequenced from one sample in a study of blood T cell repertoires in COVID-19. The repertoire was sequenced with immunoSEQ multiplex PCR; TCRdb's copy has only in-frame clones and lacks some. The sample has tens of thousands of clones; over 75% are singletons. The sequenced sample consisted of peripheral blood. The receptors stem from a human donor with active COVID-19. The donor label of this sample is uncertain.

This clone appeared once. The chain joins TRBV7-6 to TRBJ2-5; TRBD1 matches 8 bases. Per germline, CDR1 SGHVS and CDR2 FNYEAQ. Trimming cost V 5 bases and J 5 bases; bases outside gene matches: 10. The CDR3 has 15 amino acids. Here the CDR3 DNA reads TGTGCCAGCAGCCAGGGGGCCGGAACTGGGGAGACCCAGTACTTC. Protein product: CASSQGAGTGETQYF.

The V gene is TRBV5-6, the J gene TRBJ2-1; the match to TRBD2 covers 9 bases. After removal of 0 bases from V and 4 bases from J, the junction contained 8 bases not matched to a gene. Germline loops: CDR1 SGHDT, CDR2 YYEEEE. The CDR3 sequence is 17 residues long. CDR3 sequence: CASSLVGGGALYNEQFF. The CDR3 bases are TGTGCCAGCAGCTTGGTTGGCGGGGGGGCTCTTTACAATGAGCAGTTCTTC. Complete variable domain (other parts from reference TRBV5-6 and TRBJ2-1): DAGVTQSPTHLIKTRGQQVTLRCSPKSGHDTVSWYQQALGQGPQFIFQYYEEEERQRGNFPDRFSGHQFPNYSSELNVNALLLGDSALYLCASSLVGGGALYNEQFFGPGTRLTVL.

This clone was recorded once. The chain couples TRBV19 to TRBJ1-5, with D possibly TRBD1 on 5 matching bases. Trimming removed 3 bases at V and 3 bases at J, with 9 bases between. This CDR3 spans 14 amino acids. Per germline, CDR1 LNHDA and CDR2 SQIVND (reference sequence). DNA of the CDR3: TGTGCCAGTAGTATTTCGGACATCAATCAGCCCCAGCATTTT. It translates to CASSISDINQPQHF.

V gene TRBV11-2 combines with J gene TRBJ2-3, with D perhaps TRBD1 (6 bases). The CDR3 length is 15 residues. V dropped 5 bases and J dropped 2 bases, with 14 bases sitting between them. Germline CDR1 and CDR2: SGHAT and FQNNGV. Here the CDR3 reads CASSRLGGSTDTQYF. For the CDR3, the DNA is TGTGCCAGCAGCCGGCTAGGGGGATCCACAGATACGCAGTATTTT.

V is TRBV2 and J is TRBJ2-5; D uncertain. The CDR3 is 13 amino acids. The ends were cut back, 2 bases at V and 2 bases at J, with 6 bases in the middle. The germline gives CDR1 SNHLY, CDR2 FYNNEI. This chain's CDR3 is CASSESVQETQYF. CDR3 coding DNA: TGTGCCAGCAGTGAATCGGTGCAAGAGACCCAGTACTTC.

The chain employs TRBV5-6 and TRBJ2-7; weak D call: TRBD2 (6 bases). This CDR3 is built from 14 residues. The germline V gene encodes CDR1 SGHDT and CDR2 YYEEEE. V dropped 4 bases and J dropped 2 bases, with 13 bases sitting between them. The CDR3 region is CASSPSRGTYEQYF. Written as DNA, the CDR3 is TGTGCCAGCAGCCCCTCCCGGGGGACCTACGAGCAGTACTTC.

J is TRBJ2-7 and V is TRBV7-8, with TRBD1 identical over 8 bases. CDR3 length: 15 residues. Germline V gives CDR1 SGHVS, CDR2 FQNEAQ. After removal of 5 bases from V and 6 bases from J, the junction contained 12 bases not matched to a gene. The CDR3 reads CASSPRQGPPGEQYF. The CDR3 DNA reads TGTGCCAGCAGCCCGAGACAGGGGCCGCCTGGCGAGCAGTACTTC.

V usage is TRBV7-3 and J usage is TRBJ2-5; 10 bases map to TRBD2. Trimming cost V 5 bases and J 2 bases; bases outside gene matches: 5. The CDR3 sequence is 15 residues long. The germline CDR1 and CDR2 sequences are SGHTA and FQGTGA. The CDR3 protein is CASSRTSGPQETQYF. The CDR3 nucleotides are TGTGCCAGCAGCCGGACTAGCGGCCCGCAAGAGACCCAGTACTTC.

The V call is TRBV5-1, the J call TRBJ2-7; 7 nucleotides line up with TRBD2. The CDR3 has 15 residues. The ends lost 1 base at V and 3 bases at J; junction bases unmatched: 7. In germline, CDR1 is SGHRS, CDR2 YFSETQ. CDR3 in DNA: TGCGCCAGCAGCTTGTCAGTGGGAGGGCTCTACGAGCAGTACTTC. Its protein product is CASSLSVGGLYEQYF. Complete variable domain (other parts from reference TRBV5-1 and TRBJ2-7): KAGVTQTPRYLIKTRGQQVTLSCSPISGHRSVSWYQQTPGQGLQFLFEYFSETQRNKGNFPGRFSGRQFSNSRSEMNVSTLELGDSALYLCASSLSVGGLYEQYFGPGTRLTVT.

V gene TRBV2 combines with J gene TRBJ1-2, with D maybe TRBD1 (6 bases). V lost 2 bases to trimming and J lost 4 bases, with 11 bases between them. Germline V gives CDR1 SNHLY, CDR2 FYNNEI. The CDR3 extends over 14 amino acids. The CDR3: CASSELGAPYGYTF. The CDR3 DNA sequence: TGTGCCAGCAGTGAATTGGGGGCTCCCTATGGCTACACCTTC.

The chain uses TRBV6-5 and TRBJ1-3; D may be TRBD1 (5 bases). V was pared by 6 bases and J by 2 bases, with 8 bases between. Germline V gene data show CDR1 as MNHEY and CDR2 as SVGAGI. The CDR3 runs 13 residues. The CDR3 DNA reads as TGTGCCAGCAGGGGGCAACCTGGAAACACCATATATTTT. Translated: CASRGQPGNTIYF.